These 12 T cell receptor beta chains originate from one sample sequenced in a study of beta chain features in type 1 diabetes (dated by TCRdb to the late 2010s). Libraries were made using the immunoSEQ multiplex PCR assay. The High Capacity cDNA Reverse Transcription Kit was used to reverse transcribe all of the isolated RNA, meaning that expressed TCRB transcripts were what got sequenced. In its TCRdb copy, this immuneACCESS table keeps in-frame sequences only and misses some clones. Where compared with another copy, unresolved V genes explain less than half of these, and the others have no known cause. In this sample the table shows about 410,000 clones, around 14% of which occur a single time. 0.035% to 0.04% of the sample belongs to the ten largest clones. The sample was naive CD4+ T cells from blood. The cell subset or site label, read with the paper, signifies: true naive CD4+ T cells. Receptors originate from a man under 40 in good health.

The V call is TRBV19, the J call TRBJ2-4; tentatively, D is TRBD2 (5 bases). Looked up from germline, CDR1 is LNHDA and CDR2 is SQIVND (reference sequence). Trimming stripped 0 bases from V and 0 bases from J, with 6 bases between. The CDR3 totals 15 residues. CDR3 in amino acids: CASSIEAVAKNIQYF. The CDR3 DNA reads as TGTGCCAGTAGTATAGAAGCGGTAGCCAAAAACATTCAGTACTTC. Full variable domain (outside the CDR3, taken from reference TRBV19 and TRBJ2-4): DGGITQSPKYLFRKEGQNVTLSCEQNLNHDAMYWYRQDPGQGLRLIYYSQIVNDFQKGDIAEGYSVSREKKESFPLTVTSAQKNPTAFYLCASSIEAVAKNIQYFGAGTRLSVL.

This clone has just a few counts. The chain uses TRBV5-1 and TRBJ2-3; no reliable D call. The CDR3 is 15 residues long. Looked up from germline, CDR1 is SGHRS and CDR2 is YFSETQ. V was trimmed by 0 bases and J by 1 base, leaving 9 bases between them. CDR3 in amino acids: CASSLGDPGTDTQYF. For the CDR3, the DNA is TGCGCCAGCAGCTTGGGAGATCCCGGCACAGATACGCAGTATTTT.

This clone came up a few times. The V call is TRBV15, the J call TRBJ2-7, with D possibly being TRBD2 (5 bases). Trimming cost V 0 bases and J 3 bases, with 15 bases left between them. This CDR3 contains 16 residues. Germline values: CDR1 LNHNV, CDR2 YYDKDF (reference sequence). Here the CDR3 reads CATSRDDRGSGYEQYF. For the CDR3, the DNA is TGTGCCACCAGCAGAGATGACCGCGGGTCGGGCTACGAGCAGTACTTC.

DNA of the CDR3: TGTGCCAGCAGTCAGGGTGTCGGGCAGTTCTTC. Encoded protein: CASSQGVGQFF. V usage is TRBV25-1 and J usage is TRBJ2-1, with D possibly TRBD1 on 5 matching bases. The V and J ends lost 5 bases and 12 bases respectively, with 11 bases between them. Germline assignment: CDR1 MGHDK and CDR2 SYGVNS. The CDR3 extends over 11 amino acids.

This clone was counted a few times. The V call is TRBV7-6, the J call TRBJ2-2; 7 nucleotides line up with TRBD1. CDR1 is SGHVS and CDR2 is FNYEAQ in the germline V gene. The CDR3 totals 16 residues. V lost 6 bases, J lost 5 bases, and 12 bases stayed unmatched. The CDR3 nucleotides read TGTGCCAGCAGACTTATGACAGGGAGATTAACCGGGGAGCTGTTTTTT. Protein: CASRLMTGRLTGELFF.

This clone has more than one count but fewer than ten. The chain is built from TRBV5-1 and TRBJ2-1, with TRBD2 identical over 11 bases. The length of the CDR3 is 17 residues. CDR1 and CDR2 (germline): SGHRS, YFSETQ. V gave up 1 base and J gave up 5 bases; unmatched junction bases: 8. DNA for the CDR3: TGCGCCAGCAGCTTGAATCTATGGGGACTAGCGGACAATGAGCAGTTCTTC. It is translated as CASSLNLWGLADNEQFF.

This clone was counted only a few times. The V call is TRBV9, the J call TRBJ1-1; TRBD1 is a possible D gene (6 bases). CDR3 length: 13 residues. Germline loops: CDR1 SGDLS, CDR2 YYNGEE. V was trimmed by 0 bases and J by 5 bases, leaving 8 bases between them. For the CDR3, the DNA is TGTGCCAGCAGCGTAGACAGGGTTACTGAAGCTTTCTTT. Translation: CASSVDRVTEAFF.

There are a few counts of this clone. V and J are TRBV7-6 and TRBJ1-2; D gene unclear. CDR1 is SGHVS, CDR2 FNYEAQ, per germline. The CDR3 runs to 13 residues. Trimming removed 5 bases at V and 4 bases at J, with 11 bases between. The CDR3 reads CASSAGRVYGYTF. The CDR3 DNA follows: TGTGCCAGCAGCGCCGGGCGGGTCTATGGCTACACCTTC.

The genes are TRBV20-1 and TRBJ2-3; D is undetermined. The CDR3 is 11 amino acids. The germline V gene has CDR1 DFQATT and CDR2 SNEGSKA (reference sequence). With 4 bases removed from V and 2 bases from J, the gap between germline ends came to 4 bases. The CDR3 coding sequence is TGCAGTGCTATATTCACAGATACGCAGTATTTT. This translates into CSAIFTDTQYF.

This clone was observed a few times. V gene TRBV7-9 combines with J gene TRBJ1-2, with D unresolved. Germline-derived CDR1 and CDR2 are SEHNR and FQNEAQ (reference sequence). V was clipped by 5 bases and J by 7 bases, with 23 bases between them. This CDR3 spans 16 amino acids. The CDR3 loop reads CASSPPGGFREVGYTF. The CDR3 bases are TGTGCCAGCAGCCCGCCCGGCGGTTTTCGGGAGGTTGGCTACACCTTC.

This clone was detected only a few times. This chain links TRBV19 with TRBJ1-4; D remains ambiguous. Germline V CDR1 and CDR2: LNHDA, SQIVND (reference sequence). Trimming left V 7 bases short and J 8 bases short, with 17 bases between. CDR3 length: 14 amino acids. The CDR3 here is CASKNFAGNEKLFF. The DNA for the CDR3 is TGTGCCAGTAAAAATTTCGCAGGAAACGAAAAACTGTTTTTT. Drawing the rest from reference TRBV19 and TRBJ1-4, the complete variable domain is DGGITQSPKYLFRKEGQNVTLSCEQNLNHDAMYWYRQDPGQGLRLIYYSQIVNDFQKGDIAEGYSVSREKKESFPLTVTSAQKNPTAFYLCASKNFAGNEKLFFGSGTQLSVL.

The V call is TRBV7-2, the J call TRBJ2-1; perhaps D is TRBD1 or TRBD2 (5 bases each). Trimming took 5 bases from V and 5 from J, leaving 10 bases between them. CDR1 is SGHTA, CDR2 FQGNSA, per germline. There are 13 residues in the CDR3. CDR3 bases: TGTGCCAGCAGCCGGGGACGCAACAATGAGCAGTTCTTC. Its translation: CASSRGRNNEQFF. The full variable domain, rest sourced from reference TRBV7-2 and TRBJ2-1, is GAGVSQSPSNKVTEKGKDVELRCDPISGHTALYWYRQSLGQGLEFLIYFQGNSAPDKSGLPSDRFSAERTGGSVSTLTIQRTQQEDSAVYLCASSRGRNNEQFFGPGTRLTVL.